The 22 T cell receptor beta chains listed next were all sequenced from one sample in a study of shared clonotypes between healthy human individuals. Repertoires were generated with immunoSEQ multiplex PCR, while TCRdb's copy carries only in-frame clones and drops some. The sample holds approximately 2.4 million clones; approximately 94% are singletons and the top ten take approximately 0.13%. Sequenced: naive CD4+ T cells sorted from blood. Stated subset: CD45RA+ positively selected. These receptors originate from a man between 18 and 35 years old in good health.

V usage is TRBV19 and J usage is TRBJ1-3; D call uncertain. Germline values: CDR1 LNHDA, CDR2 SQIVND (reference sequence). This CDR3 is 14 amino acids long. V lost 7 bases and J 1 base, leaving 11 bases between the germline ends. For the CDR3, the DNA is TGTGCCAGTACTGGAGGGAGTTCTGGAAACACCATATATTTT. This sequence encodes CASTGGSSGNTIYF.

The chain joins TRBV18 to TRBJ2-3, with D possibly TRBD2 on 6 matching bases. The germline CDR1 and CDR2 sequences are KGHSH and LQKENI. The V and J ends lost 6 bases and 1 base respectively, with 17 bases between them. This CDR3 is 16 amino acids long. The CDR3 loop is CASSRWTTSRTDTQYF. Written as DNA, the CDR3 is TGTGCCAGCTCGCGGTGGACTACTTCGCGCACAGATACGCAGTATTTT. Looking up the rest from reference TRBV18 and TRBJ2-3 gives the full variable domain: NAGVMQNPRHLVRRRGQEARLRCSPMKGHSHVYWYRQLPEEGLKFMVYLQKENIIDESGMPKERFSAEFPKEGPSILRIQQVVRGDSAAYFCASSRWTTSRTDTQYFGPGTRLTVL.

The chain recombines TRBV7-2 with TRBJ1-5; 9 bases agree with TRBD1. J lost 6 bases, V lost 5 bases, and 17 bases had no gene match. The CDR3 length is 18 residues. Germline V gene sequence: CDR1 SGHTA, CDR2 FQGNSA. The CDR3 DNA reads as TGTGCCAGCAGCCCCAGAGAGAAGGGGACAGGGACGGGTCAGCCCCAGCATTTT. Translating gives CASSPREKGTGTGQPQHF.

About this clone: The sample contains more than one DNA sequence encoding this CDR3. The chain uses TRBV5-1 and TRBJ2-7; no clear D gene. This CDR3 has 14 amino acids. With 0 bases removed from V and 1 base from J, the gap between germline ends came to 8 bases. CDR1 is SGHRS, CDR2 YFSETQ, per germline. The CDR3 bases are TGCGCCAGCAGCTTGGCTCTGGGTTCCTACGAGCAGTACTTC. Amino acid sequence: CASSLALGSYEQYF.

The chain employs TRBV10-1 and TRBJ2-1; D remains unclear. Germline V CDR1 and CDR2: WNHNN, SYGVQD (reference sequence). Between the trimmed V and J ends, which lost 2 bases and 10 bases, there was a span of 18 bases. CDR3 length equals 15 residues. The CDR3 sequence is CASSEARTTLPEQFF. CDR3 bases: TGCGCCAGCAGTGAGGCACGGACCACTTTACCAGAGCAGTTCTTC.

The table lists this clone with a count of one. The genes are TRBV4-1 and TRBJ1-2; 8 bases line up with TRBD1. Germline CDR1 is MGHRA and CDR2 is YSYEKL. With V trimmed by 3 bases and J by 8 bases, 8 bases remained unmatched. The CDR3 sequence is 14 residues long. The CDR3 DNA follows: TGCGCCAGCAGCCAGGAATCAGGGGGCCGCGGCTACACCTTC. This translates into CASSQESGGRGYTF.

The chain combines TRBV5-1 with TRBJ1-6; 7 positions match TRBD1. V dropped 3 bases and J dropped 7; count of bases not matched to a gene: 7. Germline V CDR1 and CDR2: SGHRS, YFSETQ. The CDR3 is 15 amino acids. CDR3 nucleotide sequence: TGCGCCAGCAGCTCCGGGACAGCGACCAATTCACCCCTCCACTTT. Its translation: CASSSGTATNSPLHF.

This rearrangement joins TRBV5-4 to TRBJ2-2; weak D call: TRBD2 (6 bases). The CDR3 has 16 amino acids. Germline-derived CDR1 and CDR2 are SGHNT and YYREEE (reference sequence). Trimming took off 4 bases at V and 2 bases at J, with 15 bases between the two ends. CDR3 in DNA: TGTGCCAGCAGCGTTGCGGGGACCGATAACACCGGGGAGCTGTTTTTT. Protein product: CASSVAGTDNTGELFF.

There are a few counts of this clone. The chain is built from TRBV7-2 and TRBJ2-5; 7 bases map to TRBD2. This CDR3 region has 14 residues. V shed 0 bases and J 5 bases; nucleotides not matched to a gene: 3. Per the germline V gene, CDR1 is SGHTA and CDR2 is FQGNSA. CDR3 nucleotide sequence: TGTGCCAGCAGCTTAGCGGGAGGGCCGGAGACCCAGTACTTC. Its protein product is CASSLAGGPETQYF.

The gene calls are TRBV6-5 and TRBJ2-2; 7 nucleotides match TRBD1. The CDR3 has 15 residues. Germline CDR1 and CDR2: MNHEY and SVGAGI. Germline trimming cut 6 bases from V and 0 bases from J; bases unmatched to any gene: 4. The CDR3 spells CASSRDSANTGELFF. CDR3 DNA: TGTGCCAGCAGCAGGGACAGCGCGAACACCGGGGAGCTGTTTTTT.

The chain couples TRBV5-1 to TRBJ2-1; perhaps TRBD1 as D (6 bases). Germline-derived CDR1 and CDR2 are SGHRS and YFSETQ. The CDR3 is 18 residues long. V was pared by 3 bases and J by 0 bases, with 19 bases between. This CDR3 is CASSSPPGRGHSYNEQFF. The CDR3 nucleotides are TGCGCCAGCAGCTCCCCCCCTGGCAGGGGACACTCCTACAATGAGCAGTTCTTC.

This chain links TRBV6-5 with TRBJ1-4; D gene unclear. Germline CDR1 is MNHEY and CDR2 is SVGAGI. There are 13 residues in the CDR3. The ends were cut back, 6 bases at V and 8 bases at J, with 13 bases in the middle. CDR3 amino acids: CASRPATGEKLFF. DNA for the CDR3: TGTGCCAGCAGACCGGCCACCGGAGAAAAACTGTTTTTT.

The chain carries TRBV4-1 and TRBJ1-5; possible D gene TRBD1, 5 bases. Germline V gives CDR1 MGHRA, CDR2 YSYEKL. The V gene lost 0 bases and the J gene lost 7 bases, with 19 bases spanning the gap. This CDR3 region has 17 residues. The CDR3 nucleotides are TGCGCCAGCAGCCAAGATCATCTCAATGAGGGGCCCCAGCCCCAGCATTTT. Amino acids: CASSQDHLNEGPQPQHF.

The chain couples TRBV5-1 to TRBJ2-3; D unresolved. From germline, CDR1 is SGHRS and CDR2 YFSETQ. This CDR3 is 15 amino acids long. The V gene lost 0 bases and the J gene lost 2 bases, with 10 bases spanning the gap. The CDR3 DNA is TGCGCCAGCAGCTTGGACGTGCCGGACACAGATACGCAGTATTTT. It is translated as CASSLDVPDTDTQYF.

The chain links TRBV11-2 to TRBJ2-5; D remains ambiguous. Between the trimmed V and J ends, which lost 1 base and 5 bases, there was a span of 11 bases. Germline assignment: CDR1 SGHAT and CDR2 FQNNGV. There are 14 residues in the CDR3. This chain's CDR3 is CASSLGLNTETQYF. The CDR3 DNA is TGTGCCAGCAGCTTAGGGTTGAACACTGAGACCCAGTACTTC.

The CDR3, as DNA: TGTGCCAGCGGACAGGGTTGGGAGACCCAGTACTTC. This translates into CASGQGWETQYF. The V call is TRBV6-5, the J call TRBJ2-5; 8 positions agree with TRBD1. The germline CDR1 and CDR2 sequences are MNHEY and SVGAGI. J lost 5 bases, V lost 8 bases, and 4 bases had no gene match. The CDR3 has 12 residues.

The rearrangement joins TRBV12-5 to TRBJ1-3; the D is unclear. This CDR3 has 12 amino acids. Trimming pared 2 bases from V and 6 bases from J, leaving 5 bases between. Germline V gene data show CDR1 as LGHNT and CDR2 as FRNRAP. The DNA for the CDR3 is TGTGCTAGTGGTTTGACCACAAACACCATATATTTT. Its translation is CASGLTTNTIYF.

The CDR3 sequence is CASSGQGGTSGKETQYF. The CDR3 bases are TGCGCCAGCAGCGGACAGGGAGGGACTAGCGGGAAAGAGACCCAGTACTTC. V and J are TRBV5-1 and TRBJ2-5, with 13 bases aligning to TRBD2. CDR3 length: 17 amino acids. Germline CDR1 reads SGHRS; CDR2 reads YFSETQ. V shed 4 bases and J 3 bases; nucleotides not matched to a gene: 9.

This chain uses TRBV6-6 with TRBJ1-5; 7 bases line up with TRBD1. Trimming took 0 bases from V and 5 from J; bases not matched to a gene: 7. Per germline, CDR1 MNHNY and CDR2 SVGAGI (reference sequence). This CDR3 is built from 16 residues. CDR3 in amino acids: CASSYSVGGGDQPQHF. The CDR3 bases are TGTGCCAGCAGTTACTCAGTAGGGGGCGGCGATCAGCCCCAGCATTTT.

The rearrangement uses TRBV18 and TRBJ1-1; D remains unclear. Germline values: CDR1 KGHSH, CDR2 LQKENI. The ends were cut back, 7 bases at V and 5 bases at J, with 14 bases in the middle. The CDR3 extends over 13 amino acids. Here the CDR3 reads CASCYGERTEAFF. CDR3 DNA sequence: TGTGCCAGCTGCTACGGGGAGAGGACTGAAGCTTTCTTT.

This chain connects TRBV6-5 to TRBJ2-1, with TRBD1 identical over 7 bases. The germline V gene has CDR1 MNHEY and CDR2 SVGAGI. V lost 4 bases, J lost 2 bases, and 8 bases stayed unmatched. CDR3 length equals 16 residues. CDR3 DNA sequence: TGTGCCAGCAGTTTAACAGGGGCCACCACCTACAATGAGCAGTTCTTC. Translating it yields CASSLTGATTYNEQFF.

The V gene is TRBV6-5, the J gene TRBJ1-5, with D perhaps TRBD1 (5 bases). Per germline, CDR1 MNHEY and CDR2 SVGAGI. This CDR3 is built from 14 residues. V lost 4 bases, J lost 7 bases, and 14 bases lay in between. DNA for the CDR3: TGTGCCAGCAGTTCGCATCGGGGGGGACAGCCCCAGCATTTT. This gives the protein CASSSHRGGQPQHF.